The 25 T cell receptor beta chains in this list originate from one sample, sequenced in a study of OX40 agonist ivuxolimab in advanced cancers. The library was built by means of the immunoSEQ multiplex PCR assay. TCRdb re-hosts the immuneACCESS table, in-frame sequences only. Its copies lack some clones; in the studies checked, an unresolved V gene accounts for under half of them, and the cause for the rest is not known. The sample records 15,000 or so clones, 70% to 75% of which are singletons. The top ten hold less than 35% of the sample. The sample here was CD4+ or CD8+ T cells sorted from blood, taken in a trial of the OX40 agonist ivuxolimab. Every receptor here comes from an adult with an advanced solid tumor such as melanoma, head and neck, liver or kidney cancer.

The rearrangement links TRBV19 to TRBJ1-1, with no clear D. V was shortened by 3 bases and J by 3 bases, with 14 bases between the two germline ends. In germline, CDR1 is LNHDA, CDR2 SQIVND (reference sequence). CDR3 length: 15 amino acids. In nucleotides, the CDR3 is TGTGCCAGTAGTATCACTCGGTCGTATGACACTGAAGCTTTCTTT. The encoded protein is CASSITRSYDTEAFF.

CDR3 amino acids: CASSLTPSSYEQYF. The CDR3 bases are TGTGCCAGCAGCTTGACTCCATCCTCCTACGAGCAGTACTTC. The chain joins TRBV7-9 to TRBJ2-7, with no clear D. Per the germline V gene, CDR1 is SEHNR and CDR2 is FQNEAQ (reference sequence). Trimming removed 3 bases from V and 0 bases from J, with 9 bases in between. The CDR3 contains 14 residues.

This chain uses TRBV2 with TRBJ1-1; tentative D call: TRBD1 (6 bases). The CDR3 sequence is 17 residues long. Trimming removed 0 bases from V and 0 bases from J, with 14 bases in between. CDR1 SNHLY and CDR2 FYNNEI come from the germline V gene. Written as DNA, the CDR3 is TGTGCCAGCAGTGAAGCGCAGGGGTTGCCGGTGAACACTGAAGCTTTCTTT. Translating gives CASSEAQGLPVNTEAFF.

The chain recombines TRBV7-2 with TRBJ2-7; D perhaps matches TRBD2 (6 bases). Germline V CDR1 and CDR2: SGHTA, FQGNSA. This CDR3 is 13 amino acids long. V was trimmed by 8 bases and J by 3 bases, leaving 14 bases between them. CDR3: CASAPHGGYEQYF. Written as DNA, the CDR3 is TGTGCCAGCGCGCCTCACGGGGGCTACGAGCAGTACTTC.

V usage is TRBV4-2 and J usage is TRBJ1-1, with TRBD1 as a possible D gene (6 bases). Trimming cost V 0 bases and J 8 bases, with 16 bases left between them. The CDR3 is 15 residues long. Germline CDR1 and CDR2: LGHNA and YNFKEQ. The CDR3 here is CASSQDRGATPEAFF. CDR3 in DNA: TGTGCCAGCAGCCAAGATCGGGGGGCGACCCCAGAAGCTTTCTTT.

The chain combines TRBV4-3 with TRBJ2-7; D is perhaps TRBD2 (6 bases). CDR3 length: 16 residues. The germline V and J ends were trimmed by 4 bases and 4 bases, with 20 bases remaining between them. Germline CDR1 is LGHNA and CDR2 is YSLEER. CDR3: CASSPDSRGYWYEQYF. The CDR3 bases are TGCGCCAGCAGCCCAGATTCACGGGGGTATTGGTACGAGCAGTACTTC.

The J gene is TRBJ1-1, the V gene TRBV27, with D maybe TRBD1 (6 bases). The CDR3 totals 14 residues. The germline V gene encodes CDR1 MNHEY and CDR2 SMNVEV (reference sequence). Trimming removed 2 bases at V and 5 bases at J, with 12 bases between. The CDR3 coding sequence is TGTGCCAGCAGTTTAGTGGGGGCGCAAACTGAAGCTTTCTTT. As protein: CASSLVGAQTEAFF.

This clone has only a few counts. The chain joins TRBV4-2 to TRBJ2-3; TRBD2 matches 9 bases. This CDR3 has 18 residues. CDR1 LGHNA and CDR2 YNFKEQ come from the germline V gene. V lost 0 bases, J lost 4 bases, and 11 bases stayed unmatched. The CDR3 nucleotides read TGTGCCAGCAGCCAAGATCATAGGGTGGTAGCGGGAGCAGATACGCAGTATTTT. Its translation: CASSQDHRVVAGADTQYF.

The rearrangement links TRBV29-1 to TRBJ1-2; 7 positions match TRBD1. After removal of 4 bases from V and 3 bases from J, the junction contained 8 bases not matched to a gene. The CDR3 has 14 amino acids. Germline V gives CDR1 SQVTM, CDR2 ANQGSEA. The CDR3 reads CSVVEGGDHYGYTF. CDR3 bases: TGCAGCGTTGTGGAAGGGGGCGATCACTATGGCTACACCTTC.

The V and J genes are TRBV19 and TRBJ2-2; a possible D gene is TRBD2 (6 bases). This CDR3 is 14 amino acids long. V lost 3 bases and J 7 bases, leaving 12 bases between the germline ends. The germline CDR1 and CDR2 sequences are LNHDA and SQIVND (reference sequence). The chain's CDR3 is CASSMLGGNGELFF. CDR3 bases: TGTGCCAGTAGTATGTTGGGGGGTAACGGGGAGCTGTTTTTT.

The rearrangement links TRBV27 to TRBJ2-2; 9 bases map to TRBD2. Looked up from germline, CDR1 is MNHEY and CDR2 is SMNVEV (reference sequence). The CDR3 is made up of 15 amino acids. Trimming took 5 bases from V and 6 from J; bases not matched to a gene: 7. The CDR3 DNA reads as TGTGCCAGCAGTCGCGGGACTAGCTTCCCCGGGGAGCTGTTTTTT. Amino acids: CASSRGTSFPGELFF.

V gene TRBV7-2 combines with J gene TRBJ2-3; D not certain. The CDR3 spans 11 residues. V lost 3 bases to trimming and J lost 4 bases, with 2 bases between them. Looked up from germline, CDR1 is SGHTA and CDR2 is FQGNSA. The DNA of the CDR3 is TGTGCCAGCAGCTTCCCAGATACGCAGTATTTT. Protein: CASSFPDTQYF.

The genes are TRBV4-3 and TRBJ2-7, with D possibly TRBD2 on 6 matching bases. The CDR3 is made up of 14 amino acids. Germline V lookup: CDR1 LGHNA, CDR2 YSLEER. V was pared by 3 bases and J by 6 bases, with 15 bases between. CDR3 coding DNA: TGCGCCAGCAGCCAGGGACTCCCTGGGGTCGAGCAGTACTTC. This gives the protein CASSQGLPGVEQYF.

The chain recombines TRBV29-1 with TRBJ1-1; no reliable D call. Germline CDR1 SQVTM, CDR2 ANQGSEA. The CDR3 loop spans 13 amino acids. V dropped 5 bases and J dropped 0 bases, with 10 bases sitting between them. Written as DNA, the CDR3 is TGCAGCGTTCGGGAAAGATTGAACACTGAAGCTTTCTTT. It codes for CSVRERLNTEAFF.

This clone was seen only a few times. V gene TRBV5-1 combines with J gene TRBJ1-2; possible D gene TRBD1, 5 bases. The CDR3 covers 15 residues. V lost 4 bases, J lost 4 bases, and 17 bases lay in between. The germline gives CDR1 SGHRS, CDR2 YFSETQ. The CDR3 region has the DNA TGCGCCAGCAGCCGCACCGGGACGCCAGTCTATGGCTACACCTTC. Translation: CASSRTGTPVYGYTF. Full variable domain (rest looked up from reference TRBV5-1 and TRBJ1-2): KAGVTQTPRYLIKTRGQQVTLSCSPISGHRSVSWYQQTPGQGLQFLFEYFSETQRNKGNFPGRFSGRQFSNSRSEMNVSTLELGDSALYLCASSRTGTPVYGYTFGSGTRLTVV.

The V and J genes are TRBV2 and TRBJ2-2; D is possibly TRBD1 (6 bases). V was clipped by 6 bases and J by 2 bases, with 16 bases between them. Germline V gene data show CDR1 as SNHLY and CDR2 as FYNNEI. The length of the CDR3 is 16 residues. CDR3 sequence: CASRVYREVNTGELFF. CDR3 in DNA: TGTGCCAGCAGGGTTTACAGGGAAGTCAACACCGGGGAGCTGTTTTTT.

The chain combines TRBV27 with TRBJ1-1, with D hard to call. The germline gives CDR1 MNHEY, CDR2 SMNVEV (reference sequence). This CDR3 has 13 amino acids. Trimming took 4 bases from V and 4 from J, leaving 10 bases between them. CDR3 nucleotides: TGTGCCAGCAGTTCCGTCAGGAGCACTGAAGCTTTCTTT. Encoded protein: CASSSVRSTEAFF.

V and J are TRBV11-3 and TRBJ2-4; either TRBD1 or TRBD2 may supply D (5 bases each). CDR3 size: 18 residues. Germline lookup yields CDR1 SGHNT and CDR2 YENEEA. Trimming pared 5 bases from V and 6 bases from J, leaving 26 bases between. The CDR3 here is CASSDPGGYSGQGNIQYF. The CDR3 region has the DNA TGTGCCAGCAGCGATCCCGGTGGGTATTCGGGGCAAGGAAACATTCAGTACTTC.

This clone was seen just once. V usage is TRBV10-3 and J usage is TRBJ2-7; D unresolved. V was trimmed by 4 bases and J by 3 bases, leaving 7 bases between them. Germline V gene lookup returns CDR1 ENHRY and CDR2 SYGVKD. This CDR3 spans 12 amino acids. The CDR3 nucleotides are TGTGCCATCAGTGGACCAAGCTACGAGCAGTACTTC. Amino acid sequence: CAISGPSYEQYF.

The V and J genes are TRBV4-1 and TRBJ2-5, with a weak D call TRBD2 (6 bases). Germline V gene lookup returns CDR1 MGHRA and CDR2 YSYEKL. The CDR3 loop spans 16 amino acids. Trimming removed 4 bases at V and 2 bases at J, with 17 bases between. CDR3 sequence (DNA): TGCGCCAGCAGCCGCATGATGATGCGGGAACAAGAGACCCAGTACTTC. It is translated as CASSRMMMREQETQYF.

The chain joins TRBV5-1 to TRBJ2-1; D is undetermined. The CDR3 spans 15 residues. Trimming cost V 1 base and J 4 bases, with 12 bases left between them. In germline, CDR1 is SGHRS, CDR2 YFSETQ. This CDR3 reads CASSLYPGDYNEQFF. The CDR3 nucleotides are TGCGCCAGCAGCTTGTATCCAGGTGATTACAATGAGCAGTTCTTC.

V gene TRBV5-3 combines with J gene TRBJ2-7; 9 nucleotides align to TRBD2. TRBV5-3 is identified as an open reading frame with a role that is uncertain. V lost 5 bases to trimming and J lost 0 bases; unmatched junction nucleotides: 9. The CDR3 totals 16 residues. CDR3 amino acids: CARRLRASGDSYEQYF. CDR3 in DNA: TGTGCCAGAAGGTTGAGGGCTAGCGGGGACTCCTACGAGCAGTACTTC.

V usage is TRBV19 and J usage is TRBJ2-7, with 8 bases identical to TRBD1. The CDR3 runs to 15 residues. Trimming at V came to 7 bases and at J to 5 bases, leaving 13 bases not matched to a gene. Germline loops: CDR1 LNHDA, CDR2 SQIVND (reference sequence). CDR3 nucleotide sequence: TGTGCCAGTACCGAATCGGAGACAGGGGTTGACGAGCAGTACTTC. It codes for CASTESETGVDEQYF.

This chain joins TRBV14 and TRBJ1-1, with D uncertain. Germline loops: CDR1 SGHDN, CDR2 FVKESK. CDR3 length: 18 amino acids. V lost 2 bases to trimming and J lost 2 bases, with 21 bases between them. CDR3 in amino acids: CASSQRPLKVVPNTEAFF. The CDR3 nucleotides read TGTGCCAGCAGCCAACGGCCTCTCAAAGTCGTTCCCAACACTGAAGCTTTCTTT.

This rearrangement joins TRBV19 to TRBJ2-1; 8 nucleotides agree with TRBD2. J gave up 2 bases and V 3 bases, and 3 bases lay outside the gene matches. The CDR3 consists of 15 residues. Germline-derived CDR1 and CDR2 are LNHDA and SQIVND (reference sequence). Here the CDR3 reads CASSMRSGAYNEQFF. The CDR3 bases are TGTGCCAGTAGTATGCGTAGCGGGGCCTACAATGAGCAGTTCTTC. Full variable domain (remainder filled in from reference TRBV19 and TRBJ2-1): DGGITQSPKYLFRKEGQNVTLSCEQNLNHDAMYWYRQDPGQGLRLIYYSQIVNDFQKGDIAEGYSVSREKKESFPLTVTSAQKNPTAFYLCASSMRSGAYNEQFFGPGTRLTVL.